The TCR beta chain described here comes from a study of breast tumors, draining lymph nodes, adjacent tissues. Axillary draining lymph nodes of breast cancer patients supplied the node samples. Study-wide results and limits: Compared with lymph nodes, tumors were less diverse; compared with nontumor tissue, more.

In regard to this clonotype: What it recognizes is unknown. A clone one base away is much larger, so this may be a read error.

TCRdb re-analysed the multiplex PCR reads in MiXCR, keeping a single row per CDR3 protein. The sample carries approximately 150,000 distinct CDR3 sequences, 30% to 35% recorded once. The germline CDR1 and CDR2 sequences are MNHEY and SVGEGT. This CDR3 has 16 amino acids. V gave up 8 bases and J gave up 5 bases, with 25 bases separating them. This TCR was sampled from a female donor with breast cancer. Some clones in this sample may be carry-over from other donors' samples. J is TRBJ2-7 and V is TRBV6-2 or TRBV6-3; D perhaps matches TRBD2 (6 bases). What was sequenced was axillary lymph node tissue. CDR3 in DNA: TGTGCCAGCGCCGGGGAGCGGGCCCCCCCGGGAAACGAGCAGTACTTC. Protein sequence: CASAGERAPPGNEQYF.